Following are 11 T cell receptor beta chains from one sample sequenced in a study of regulatory dendritic cells for organ transplantation. Sequenced by immunoSEQ multiplex PCR; TCRdb stores in-frame clones only, minus some. The sample consists of approximately 10,000 clones, approximately 65% of them appearing once. Sorted T cells were CFSE-labeled and cultured around 5 days with allogeneic regulatory or mature dendritic cells at 1:10. The antigens for these receptors are not known. The specimen was naive CD4+ T cells from blood cultured with dendritic cells. As for subset: CD45RA+ naive T cells. The receptors stem from a human donor in good health.

The V call is TRBV9, the J call TRBJ2-1; 10 nucleotides line up with TRBD2. J lost 9 bases, V lost 4 bases, and 19 bases had no gene match. The CDR3 is made up of 18 amino acids. Germline V CDR1 and CDR2: SGDLS, YYNGEE. CDR3 bases: TGTGCCAGCAGCCCCCGGGGATTACAGCGGGGGGGAATACCTGAGCAGTTCTTC. Translation: CASSPRGLQRGGIPEQFF.

This clone is a singleton in its sample. The chain combines TRBV5-1 with TRBJ2-5, with 9 nucleotides matching TRBD2. The CDR3 length is 15 residues. Germline V CDR1 and CDR2: SGHRS, YFSETQ. Trimming removed 0 bases from V and 5 bases from J; junction bases left unmatched: 5. In nucleotides, the CDR3 is TGCGCCAGCAGCTTGGGGCGGGGGGGCCCGGAGACCCAGTACTTC. This gives the protein CASSLGRGGPETQYF.

CDR3 bases: TGTGCCAGCAGCGGAAGTTCCAGGGGACCTGGGGCCAACGTCCTGACTTTC. Amino acid sequence: CASSGSSRGPGANVLTF. This sequence joins TRBV9 and TRBJ2-6; maybe TRBD1 (6 bases). Trimming removed 3 bases at V and 2 bases at J, with 15 bases between. The CDR3 sequence is 17 residues long. The germline CDR1 and CDR2 sequences are SGDLS and YYNGEE.

This clone is a singleton in its sample. The chain links TRBV19 to TRBJ2-5, with 10 bases lining up with TRBD2. The CDR3 length is 16 residues. Germline trimming cut 3 bases from V and 3 bases from J; bases unmatched to any gene: 7. Germline V gene data show CDR1 as LNHDA and CDR2 as SQIVND (reference sequence). CDR3 loop: CASSMDSSGGKETQYF. In DNA form, the CDR3 reads TGTGCCAGTAGTATGGACAGTAGCGGGGGGAAAGAGACCCAGTACTTC.

This rearrangement joins TRBV2 to TRBJ1-5; D gene unclear. V was trimmed by 8 bases and J by 0 bases, leaving 14 bases between them. Germline V gene data show CDR1 as SNHLY and CDR2 as FYNNEI. This CDR3 comprises 15 residues. The CDR3 sequence: CASRLGGVSNQPQHF. CDR3 bases: TGTGCCAGCCGGTTAGGCGGGGTTAGCAATCAGCCCCAGCATTTT.

The chain is built from TRBV19 and TRBJ2-7; 11 positions agree with TRBD1. Unmatched junction bases numbered 3, after V lost 3 bases and J lost 2 bases. The germline V gene has CDR1 LNHDA and CDR2 SQIVND (reference sequence). The CDR3 runs to 15 residues. CDR3 protein: CASSISGQGAYEQYF. The CDR3 DNA is TGTGCCAGTAGTATTTCGGGACAGGGGGCCTACGAGCAGTACTTC. The whole variable domain, filled in from reference TRBV19 and TRBJ2-7, reads DGGITQSPKYLFRKEGQNVTLSCEQNLNHDAMYWYRQDPGQGLRLIYYSQIVNDFQKGDIAEGYSVSREKKESFPLTVTSAQKNPTAFYLCASSISGQGAYEQYFGPGTRLTVT.

The V call is TRBV9, the J call TRBJ2-3; 15 nucleotides agree with TRBD2. The V gene's germline CDR1 is SGDLS and CDR2 YYNGEE. The trim removed 3 bases at V and 5 bases at J, leaving 7 bases unmatched. This CDR3 is 17 amino acids long. CDR3 nucleotide sequence: TGTGCCAGCAGCGCCGGACTAGCGGGGGGGCGGGGAGATACGCAGTATTTT. Encoded protein: CASSAGLAGGRGDTQYF.

The chain is built from TRBV9 and TRBJ2-3; 8 nucleotides match TRBD2. CDR3 size: 19 residues. Germline CDR1 SGDLS, CDR2 YYNGEE. With V trimmed by 0 bases and J by 4 bases, 16 bases remained unmatched. The CDR3 loop reads CASSVALGTGGPYADTQYF. Written as DNA, the CDR3 is TGTGCCAGCAGCGTAGCTTTAGGAACGGGGGGGCCTTACGCAGATACGCAGTATTTT. Filled out from reference TRBV9 and TRBJ2-3, the complete variable domain reads DSGVTQTPKHLITATGQRVTLRCSPRSGDLSVYWYQQSLDQGLQFLIQYYNGEERAKGNILERFSAQQFPDLHSELNLSSLELGDSALYFCASSVALGTGGPYADTQYFGPGTRLTVL.

The rearrangement joins TRBV27 to TRBJ2-1; tentative D call: TRBD2 (5 bases). Germline CDR1 MNHEY, CDR2 SMNVEV (reference sequence). The CDR3 covers 13 residues. Deletions cut 6 bases from V and 3 bases from J, with 9 bases between. CDR3 sequence reads: CASSRGNYNEQFF. CDR3 bases: TGTGCCAGCAGCCGGGGTAACTACAATGAGCAGTTCTTC.

The chain uses TRBV2 and TRBJ1-1; 9 positions match TRBD1. This CDR3 comprises 14 residues. Germline CDR1 SNHLY, CDR2 FYNNEI. V lost 8 bases, J lost 9 bases, and 13 bases stayed unmatched. Here the CDR3 reads CASESPGQGEKAFF. CDR3 sequence (DNA): TGTGCCAGCGAGTCCCCGGGACAGGGAGAAAAAGCTTTCTTT.

CDR3 protein: CASSEGAPYEQYF. DNA of the CDR3: TGTGCCAGCAGTGAAGGGGCACCCTACGAGCAGTACTTC. This rearrangement joins TRBV2 to TRBJ2-7; D remains ambiguous. The CDR3 extends over 13 amino acids. Trimming stripped 1 base from V and 2 bases from J, with 6 bases between. Germline V CDR1 and CDR2: SNHLY, FYNNEI.